Listed here are 11 T cell receptor beta chains from one sample, sequenced in a study of T cells after posttransplantation cyclophosphamide. Here immunoSEQ multiplex PCR was the method, and the copy in TCRdb shows in-frame clones only, minus some. The sample has around 47,000 clones; roughly 94% are singletons. Sequencing was carried out using PBMCs. Source of these receptors: a woman aged 25-40 years in good health and a related stem cell transplant donor.

In its sample, this clone was seen once. The rearrangement uses TRBV11-3 and TRBJ1-1; D unclear. Per the germline V gene, CDR1 is SGHNT and CDR2 is YENEEA. With 1 base removed from V and 2 bases from J, the gap between germline ends came to 5 bases. This CDR3 is 13 amino acids long. CDR3 sequence (DNA): TGTGCCAGCAGCTTAGGGCAAAACACTGAAGCTTTCTTT. This encodes CASSLGQNTEAFF.

The chain has TRBV10-2 and TRBJ2-7; 10 positions match TRBD2. With V trimmed by 8 bases and J by 2 bases, 3 bases remained unmatched. There are 13 residues in the CDR3. Germline CDR1 reads WSHSY; CDR2 reads SAAADI. In nucleotides, the CDR3 is TGCGCCAGCGCTAGCGGGGGCGCCTACGAGCAGTACTTC. As protein: CASASGGAYEQYF.

The chain couples TRBV5-1 to TRBJ2-5; TRBD2 might be the D (5 bases). CDR1 SGHRS and CDR2 YFSETQ come from the germline V gene. The V gene lost 4 bases and the J gene lost 5 bases, with 9 bases spanning the gap. The CDR3 is 12 residues long. The CDR3 spells CASSPGWETQYF. Written as DNA, the CDR3 is TGCGCCAGCAGCCCGGGATGGGAGACCCAGTACTTC.

This clone has more than one count but fewer than ten. CDR3 nucleotides: TGTGCCAGCAGTGAATATAAAACAGTTCTCGATGGCTACACCTTC. Translated, it gives CASSEYKTVLDGYTF. The chain carries TRBV25-1 and TRBJ1-2, with D hard to call. The CDR3 loop spans 15 amino acids. The germline V gene has CDR1 MGHDK and CDR2 SYGVNS. V dropped 0 bases and J dropped 6 bases, with 14 bases sitting between them.

The V gene is TRBV19, the J gene TRBJ2-2, with a possible D match to TRBD2 (6 bases). CDR3 length: 16 amino acids. V was pared by 0 bases and J by 0 bases, with 8 bases between. The germline CDR1 and CDR2 sequences are LNHDA and SQIVND (reference sequence). In DNA form, the CDR3 reads TGTGCCAGTAGTATAGAGGGGGAGGCGAACACCGGGGAGCTGTTTTTT. Protein sequence: CASSIEGEANTGELFF.

V gene TRBV27 combines with J gene TRBJ2-7, with no clear D. The CDR3 extends over 15 amino acids. Trimming removed 3 bases from V and 3 bases from J, with 15 bases in between. Per the germline V gene, CDR1 is MNHEY and CDR2 is SMNVEV (reference sequence). The CDR3 DNA sequence: TGTGCCAGCAGTTTGTCCCGCTATGCGGACTACGAGCAGTACTTC. It specifies CASSLSRYADYEQYF.

This chain connects TRBV18 to TRBJ1-5, with TRBD1 matching 9 bases. The junction had 4 bases not matched to a gene; V was cut back by 3 bases and J by 7 bases. The CDR3 has 14 residues. Germline V gene data show CDR1 as KGHSH and CDR2 as LQKENI. CDR3 amino acids: CASSPGQGWQPQHF. DNA for the CDR3: TGTGCCAGCTCACCGGGACAGGGATGGCAGCCCCAGCATTTT. The full variable domain, its missing parts supplied by reference TRBV18 and TRBJ1-5, is NAGVMQNPRHLVRRRGQEARLRCSPMKGHSHVYWYRQLPEEGLKFMVYLQKENIIDESGMPKERFSAEFPKEGPSILRIQQVVRGDSAAYFCASSPGQGWQPQHFGDGTRLSIL.

The V call is TRBV9, the J call TRBJ1-5; 10 nucleotides align to TRBD1. CDR1 and CDR2 from the germline V gene are SGDLS and YYNGEE. Germline trimming cut 3 bases from V and 9 bases from J; bases unmatched to any gene: 9. The CDR3 contains 15 residues. The DNA of the CDR3 is TGTGCCAGCAGCGGACAGGGGGCAGGAGGTTGGCCCCAGCATTTT. Amino acid sequence: CASSGQGAGGWPQHF.

The V and J genes are TRBV5-6 and TRBJ2-1; D is undetermined. Trimming left V 1 base short and J 12 bases short, with 17 bases between. This CDR3 has 14 residues. Germline CDR1 and CDR2: SGHDT and YYEEEE. In DNA form, the CDR3 reads TGTGCCAGCAGCTTGAATAGTCCTAGATCTGGGCAGTTCTTC. This translates into CASSLNSPRSGQFF.

V usage is TRBV9 and J usage is TRBJ2-3, with 7 bases matching TRBD2. After removal of 1 base from V and 2 bases from J, the junction contained 10 bases not matched to a gene. CDR3 length: 17 residues. The V gene's germline CDR1 is SGDLS and CDR2 YYNGEE. The DNA of the CDR3 is TGTGCCAGCAGCGTATATCACGGGGGGACCCACACAGATACGCAGTATTTT. Protein product: CASSVYHGGTHTDTQYF.

The genes are TRBV6-5 and TRBJ1-1, with a weak D call TRBD1 (6 bases). This CDR3 region has 14 residues. The V and J ends lost 6 bases and 1 base respectively, with 12 bases between them. Germline V CDR1 and CDR2: MNHEY, SVGAGI. The CDR3 nucleotides are TGTGCCAGCAGCTACGACAGGAGGAACACTGAAGCTTTCTTT. Protein sequence: CASSYDRRNTEAFF.